Listed below are T cell receptor beta chains from one sample, sequenced in a study of blood T cell repertoires in COVID-19. The data were produced by immunoSEQ multiplex PCR, yet TCRdb's version contains in-frame clones alone and is incomplete. The sample contains roughly 94,000 clones, 75% to 85% of which appear only once. The sequenced sample was peripheral blood. The receptors derive from a man aged 60 to 69 with acute or convalescent COVID-19. Both conserved end residues are part of each CDR3. The D gene is left open where the match is weak.

D gene,V gene,J gene,CDR3 protein
.,TRBV5-5,TRBJ2-2,CASSLSPNTGELFF
.,TRBV25-1,TRBJ1-1,CASSDSGHTEAFF
.,TRBV25-1,TRBJ1-2,CASSETGGVGFYGYTF
.,TRBV7-9,TRBJ2-3,CAISPEGVDPTQYF
.,TRBV6-5,TRBJ1-6,CASSYGQGYVSPLHF
TRBD1,TRBV15,TRBJ2-5,CATSGQDGRGFETQYF
.,TRBV4-2,TRBJ2-3,CASSLRRGDTQYF
.,TRBV6-5,TRBJ2-1,CASRVGTHPNEQFF
.,TRBV19,TRBJ2-3,CASTGGTDTQYF
.,TRBV28,TRBJ1-2,CASRNEIYGYTF
.,TRBV5-4,TRBJ1-1,CASSPGGVPMNTEAFF
.,TRBV10-2,TRBJ1-5,CASSESGYQPQHF
.,TRBV4-1,TRBJ2-1,CASSQEEGSYNEQFF
.,TRBV11-3,TRBJ2-7,CASSRDTSEQYF
.,TRBV6-5,TRBJ1-5,CASSPERGNQPQHF
.,TRBV7-2,TRBJ1-3,CASSFLPRTAGNTIYF
.,TRBV2,TRBJ2-7,CASRGGTYEQYF
TRBD1,TRBV7-2,TRBJ1-2,CASSLARPASPRGHYGYTF
TRBD1,TRBV7-9,TRBJ1-6,CASSTGTVNNSPLHF
TRBD1,TRBV15,TRBJ2-5,CATRPSTRTGLQETQYF
TRBD2,TRBV4-3,TRBJ2-3,CASSQDGGSSGFTDTQYF
TRBD2,TRBV6-6,TRBJ2-1,CASSVLAGGIAEQFF
TRBD1,TRBV7-9,TRBJ2-1,CASSLDRYNEQFF
.,TRBV21-1,TRBJ2-5,CASSSNRGRWETQYF
TRBD1,TRBV7-8,TRBJ2-1,CASRSSGTGGFEQFF
TRBD2,TRBV7-9,TRBJ2-1,CASSSSGGALYNEQFF
TRBD1,TRBV12-5,TRBJ1-1,CASGLGQGSAEAFF
TRBD1,TRBV4-2,TRBJ2-1,CASSQEIGQAYNEQFF
.,TRBV3-1/TRBV3-2,TRBJ1-6,CASSQGRRGLNSPLHF
TRBD1,TRBV2,TRBJ1-4,CASRGGQANEKLFF
.,TRBV2,TRBJ2-3,CASSASATPVTDTQYF
.,TRBV28,TRBJ1-1,CASSPDTGSGRTEAFF
.,TRBV6-5,TRBJ1-1,CASSYFGRVKRTEAFF
TRBD1,TRBV27,TRBJ2-3,CASSPLDRVGTDTQYF
.,TRBV2,TRBJ1-1,CASRTKGGARTEAFF
.,TRBV10-3,TRBJ1-3,CAIKPGGSGNTIYF
TRBD1,TRBV4-3,TRBJ1-1,CASSQDLGTANTEAFF
.,TRBV7-9,TRBJ2-3,CASSFITSITDTQYF
TRBD2,TRBV5-1,TRBJ2-7,CASSFRLAGLSYEQYF
.,TRBV15,TRBJ1-6,CATSRDGGSPLHF
.,TRBV6-6,TRBJ1-2,CASSSMGPNYGYTF
.,TRBV27,TRBJ2-1,CASSLWARVHNEQFF
TRBD1,TRBV6-5,TRBJ1-5,CASSNYPDRGNQPQHF
TRBD1,TRBV6-6,TRBJ2-2,CASRTGGSGELFF
TRBD2,TRBV3-1/TRBV3-2,TRBJ2-1,CASTGRERGGNMIYNEQFF
.,TRBV2,TRBJ1-6,CASSVSRGNSPLHF
.,TRBV2,TRBJ2-2,CASLRAGVDTGELFF
.,TRBV20-1,TRBJ1-2,CSARSGFGYTF
TRBD1,TRBV29-1,TRBJ1-3,CSVEVFRGTREF
.,TRBV15,TRBJ1-4,CATSRVGGGANEKLFF
.,TRBV6-1,TRBJ1-1,CASSDEGLPMNTEAFF
.,TRBV7-2,TRBJ1-3,CASSLDPGPGGSGNTIYF
TRBD1,TRBV5-1,TRBJ1-1,CASSPRDRGGTEAFF
.,TRBV11-2,TRBJ1-1,CASSLDQRQTEAFF